The text below deals with one T cell receptor (beta chain). Its antigen remains unidentified. The data stem from a study of vaccination effects on CD4 cells after COVID-19. Ahead of sequencing, the ViraFEST assay grew antigen-specific CD4+ T cells using viral peptide pools. The culture ran for roughly ten days before CD4+ T cells were isolated. Infection with SARS-CoV-2 occurred in the person between March and December 2020, and PCR confirmed it. Assay used: immunoSEQ multiplex PCR; TCRdb lists only in-frame clones, some missing. Of tens of thousands of clones in the sample, 73% are singletons; the top ten hold roughly 33%. The CDR3 is made up of 18 amino acids. The V end lost 5 bases, the J end lost 0 bases, and 21 bases lay between the germline ends. Germline CDR1 and CDR2: SGHVS and FQNEAQ.

The receptor's source is a human donor who had a prior SARS-CoV-2 infection. J is TRBJ2-3 and V is TRBV7-8; no clear D gene. The input for sequencing was CD4+ T cells from PBMCs cultured with a peptide pool, taken before COVID-19 vaccination. The CDR3 nucleotides are TGTGCCAGCAGCCCCATCAGCGACTGGCGACAAAGCACAGATACGCAGTATTTT. Residues: CASSPISDWRQSTDTQYF.